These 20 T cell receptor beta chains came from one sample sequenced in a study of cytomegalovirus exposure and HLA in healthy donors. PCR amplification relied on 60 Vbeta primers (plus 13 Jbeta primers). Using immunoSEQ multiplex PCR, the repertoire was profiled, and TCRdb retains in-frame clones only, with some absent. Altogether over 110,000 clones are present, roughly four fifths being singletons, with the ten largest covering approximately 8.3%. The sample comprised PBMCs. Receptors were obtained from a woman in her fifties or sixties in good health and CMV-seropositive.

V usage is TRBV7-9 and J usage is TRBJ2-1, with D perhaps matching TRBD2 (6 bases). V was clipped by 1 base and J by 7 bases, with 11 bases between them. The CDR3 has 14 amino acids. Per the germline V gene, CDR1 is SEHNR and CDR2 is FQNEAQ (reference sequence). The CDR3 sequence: CASSLGERENEQFF. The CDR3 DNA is TGTGCCAGCAGCTTAGGGGAACGGGAGAATGAGCAGTTCTTC. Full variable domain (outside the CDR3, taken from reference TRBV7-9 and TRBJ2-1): DTGVSQNPRHKITKRGQNVTFRCDPISEHNRLYWYRQTLGQGPEFLTYFQNEAQLEKSRLLSDRFSAERPKGSFSTLEIQRTEQGDSAMYLCASSLGERENEQFFGPGTRLTVL.

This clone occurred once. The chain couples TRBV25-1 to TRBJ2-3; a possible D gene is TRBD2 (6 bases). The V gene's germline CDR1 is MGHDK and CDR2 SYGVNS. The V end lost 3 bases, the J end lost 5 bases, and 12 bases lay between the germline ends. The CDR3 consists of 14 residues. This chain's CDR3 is CASSDAGRIDTQYF. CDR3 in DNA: TGTGCCAGCAGTGATGCGGGAAGAATAGATACGCAGTATTTT.

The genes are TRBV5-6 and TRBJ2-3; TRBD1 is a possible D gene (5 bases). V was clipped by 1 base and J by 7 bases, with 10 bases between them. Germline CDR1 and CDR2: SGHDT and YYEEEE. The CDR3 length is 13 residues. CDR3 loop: CASSLQGHHTQYF. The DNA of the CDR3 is TGTGCCAGCAGCTTGCAGGGCCACCATACGCAGTATTTT.

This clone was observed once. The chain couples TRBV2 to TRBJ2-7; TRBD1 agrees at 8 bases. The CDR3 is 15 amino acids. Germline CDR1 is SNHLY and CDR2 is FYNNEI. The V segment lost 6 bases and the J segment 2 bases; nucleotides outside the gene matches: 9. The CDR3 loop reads CASRYGTGPPYEQYF. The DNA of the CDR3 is TGTGCCAGCAGATACGGGACAGGACCCCCCTACGAGCAGTACTTC.

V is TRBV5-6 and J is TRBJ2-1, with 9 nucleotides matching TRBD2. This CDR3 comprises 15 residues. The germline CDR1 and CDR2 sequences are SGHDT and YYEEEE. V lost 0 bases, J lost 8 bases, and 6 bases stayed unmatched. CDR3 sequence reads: CASSLGGGAWDEQFF. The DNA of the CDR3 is TGTGCCAGCAGCTTGGGCGGGGGGGCCTGGGATGAGCAGTTCTTC. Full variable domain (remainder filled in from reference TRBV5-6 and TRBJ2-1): DAGVTQSPTHLIKTRGQQVTLRCSPKSGHDTVSWYQQALGQGPQFIFQYYEEEERQRGNFPDRFSGHQFPNYSSELNVNALLLGDSALYLCASSLGGGAWDEQFFGPGTRLTVL.

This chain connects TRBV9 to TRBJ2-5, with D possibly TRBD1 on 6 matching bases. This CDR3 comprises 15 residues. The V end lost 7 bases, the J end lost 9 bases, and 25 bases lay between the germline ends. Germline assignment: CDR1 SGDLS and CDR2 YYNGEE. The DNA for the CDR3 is TGTGCCAGCTCTCAGGTGGGGACATCAAATGGAGCCCAGTACTTC. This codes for CASSQVGTSNGAQYF.

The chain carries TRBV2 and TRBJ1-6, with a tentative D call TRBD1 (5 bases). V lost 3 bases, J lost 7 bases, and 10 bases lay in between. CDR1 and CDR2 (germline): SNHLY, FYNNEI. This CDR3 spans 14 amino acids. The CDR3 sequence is CASSDGGENSPLHF. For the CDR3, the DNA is TGTGCCAGCAGTGATGGGGGGGAAAATTCACCCCTCCACTTT.

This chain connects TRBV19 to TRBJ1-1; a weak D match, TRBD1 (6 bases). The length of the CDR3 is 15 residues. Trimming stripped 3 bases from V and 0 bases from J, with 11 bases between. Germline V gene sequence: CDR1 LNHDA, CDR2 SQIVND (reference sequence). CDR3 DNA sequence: TGTGCCAGTAGTATTAACAGGGCGTTGAACACTGAAGCTTTCTTT. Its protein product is CASSINRALNTEAFF.

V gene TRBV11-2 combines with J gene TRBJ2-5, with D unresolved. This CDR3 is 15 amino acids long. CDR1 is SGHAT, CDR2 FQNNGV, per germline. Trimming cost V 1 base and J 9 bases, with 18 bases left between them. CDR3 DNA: TGTGCCAGCAGCTTAGTCCGGGTCCCGTCGGTGGCCCAGTACTTC. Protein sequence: CASSLVRVPSVAQYF. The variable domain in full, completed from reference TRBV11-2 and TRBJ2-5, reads EAGVAQSPRYKIIEKRQSVAFWCNPISGHATLYWYQQILGQGPKLLIQFQNNGVVDDSQLPKDRFSAERLKGVDSTLKIQPAKLEDSAVYLCASSLVRVPSVAQYFGPGTRLLVL.

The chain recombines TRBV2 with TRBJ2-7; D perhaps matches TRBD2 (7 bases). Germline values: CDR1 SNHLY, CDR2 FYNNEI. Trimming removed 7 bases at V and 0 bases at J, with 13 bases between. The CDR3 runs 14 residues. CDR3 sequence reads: CASTGGGSSYEQYF. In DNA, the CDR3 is TGTGCCAGCACCGGCGGGGGCAGCTCCTACGAGCAGTACTTC.

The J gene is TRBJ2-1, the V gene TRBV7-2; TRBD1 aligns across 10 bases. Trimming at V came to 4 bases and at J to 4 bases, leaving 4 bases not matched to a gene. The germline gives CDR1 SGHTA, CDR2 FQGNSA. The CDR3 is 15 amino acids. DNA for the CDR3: TGTGCCAGCAGCTCCCGGGACAGGGGTTACAATGAGCAGTTCTTC. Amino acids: CASSSRDRGYNEQFF.

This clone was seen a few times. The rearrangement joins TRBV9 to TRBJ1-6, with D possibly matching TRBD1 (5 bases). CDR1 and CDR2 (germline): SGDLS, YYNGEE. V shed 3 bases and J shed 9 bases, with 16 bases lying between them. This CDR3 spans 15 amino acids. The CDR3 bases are TGTGCCAGCAGCGCCGGCGGGGGGGAAGGTTCACCCCTCCACTTT. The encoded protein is CASSAGGGEGSPLHF.

DNA of the CDR3: TGCAGCGTTGAATTGGGGGCCTCCTACGAGCAGTACTTC. This codes for CSVELGASYEQYF. This chain links TRBV29-1 with TRBJ2-5; D may be TRBD1 (6 bases). The DNA end is a closer match to TRBJ2-7, so the J assignment may be wrong. The CDR3 length is 13 residues. CDR1 and CDR2 (germline): SQVTM, ANQGSEA.

The CDR3 DNA sequence: TGTGCCAGCAGCTTACAGTGGCGTTCGATAGCCCGGCAAGCGTATTTT. Its protein product is CASSLQWRSIARQAYF. This rearrangement joins TRBV7-2 to TRBJ2-3; D gene uncertain. The CDR3 covers 16 residues. Looked up from germline, CDR1 is SGHTA and CDR2 is FQGNSA. V was trimmed by 2 bases and J by 14 bases, leaving 26 bases between them.

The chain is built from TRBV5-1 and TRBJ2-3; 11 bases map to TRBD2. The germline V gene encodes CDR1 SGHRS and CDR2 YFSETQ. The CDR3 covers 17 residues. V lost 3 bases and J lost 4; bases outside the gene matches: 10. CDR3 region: CASSSTSGTFAADTQYF. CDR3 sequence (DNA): TGCGCCAGCAGCTCGACTAGCGGGACTTTTGCGGCAGATACGCAGTATTTT.

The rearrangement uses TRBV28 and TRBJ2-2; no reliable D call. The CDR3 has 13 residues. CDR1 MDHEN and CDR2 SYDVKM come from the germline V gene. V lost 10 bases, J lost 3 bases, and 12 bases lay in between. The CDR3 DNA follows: TGTGCCATTTCAAAGGCGGACACCGGGGAGCTGTTTTTT. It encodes CAISKADTGELFF.

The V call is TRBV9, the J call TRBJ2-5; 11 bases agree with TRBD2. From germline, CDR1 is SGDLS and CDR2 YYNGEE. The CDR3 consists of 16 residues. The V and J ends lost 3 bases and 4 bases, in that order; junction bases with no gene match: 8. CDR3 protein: CASSGIAGGEVETQYF. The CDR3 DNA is TGTGCCAGCAGCGGAATAGCGGGGGGGGAGGTAGAGACCCAGTACTTC.

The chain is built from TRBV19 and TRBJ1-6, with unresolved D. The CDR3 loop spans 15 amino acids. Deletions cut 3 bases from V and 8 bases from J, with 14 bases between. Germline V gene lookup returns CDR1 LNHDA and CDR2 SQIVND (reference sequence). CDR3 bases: TGTGCCAGTAGTATCATGAAAAACGGGGATTCACCCCTCCACTTT. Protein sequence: CASSIMKNGDSPLHF.

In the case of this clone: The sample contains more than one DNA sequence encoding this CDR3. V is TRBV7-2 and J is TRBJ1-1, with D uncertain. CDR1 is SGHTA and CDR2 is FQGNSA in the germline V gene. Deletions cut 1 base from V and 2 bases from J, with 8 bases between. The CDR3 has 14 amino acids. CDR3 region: CASSLGPGNTEAFF. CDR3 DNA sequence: TGTGCCAGCAGCTTAGGTCCGGGAAACACTGAAGCTTTCTTT. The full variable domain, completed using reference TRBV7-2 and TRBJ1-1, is GAGVSQSPSNKVTEKGKDVELRCDPISGHTALYWYRQSLGQGLEFLIYFQGNSAPDKSGLPSDRFSAERTGGSVSTLTIQRTQQEDSAVYLCASSLGPGNTEAFFGQGTRLTVV.

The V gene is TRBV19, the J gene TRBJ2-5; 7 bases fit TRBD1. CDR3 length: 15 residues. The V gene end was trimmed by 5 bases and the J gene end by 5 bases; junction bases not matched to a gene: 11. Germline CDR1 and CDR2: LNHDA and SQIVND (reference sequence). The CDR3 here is CASSPRTGPGETQYF. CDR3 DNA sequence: TGTGCCAGTAGTCCGAGGACAGGACCGGGGGAGACCCAGTACTTC.